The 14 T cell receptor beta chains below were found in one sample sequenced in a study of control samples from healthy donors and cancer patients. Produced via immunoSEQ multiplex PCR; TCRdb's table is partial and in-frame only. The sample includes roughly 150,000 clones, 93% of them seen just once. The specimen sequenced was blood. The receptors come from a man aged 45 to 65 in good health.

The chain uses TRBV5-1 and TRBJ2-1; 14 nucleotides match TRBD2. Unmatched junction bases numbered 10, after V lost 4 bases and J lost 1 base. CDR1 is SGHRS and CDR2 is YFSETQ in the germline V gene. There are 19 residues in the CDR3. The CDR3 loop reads CASSATGTSGRGSYNEQFF. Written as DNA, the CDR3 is TGCGCCAGCAGCGCCACCGGGACTAGCGGGAGAGGGTCCTACAATGAGCAGTTCTTC. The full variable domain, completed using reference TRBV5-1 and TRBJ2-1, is KAGVTQTPRYLIKTRGQQVTLSCSPISGHRSVSWYQQTPGQGLQFLFEYFSETQRNKGNFPGRFSGRQFSNSRSEMNVSTLELGDSALYLCASSATGTSGRGSYNEQFFGPGTRLTVL.

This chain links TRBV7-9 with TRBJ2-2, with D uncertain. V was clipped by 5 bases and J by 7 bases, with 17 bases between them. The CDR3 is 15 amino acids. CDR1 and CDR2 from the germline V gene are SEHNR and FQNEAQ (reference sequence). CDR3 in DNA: TGTGCCAGCAGCCGGCCGGTAGGCAAGGGCGGGGAGCTGTTTTTT. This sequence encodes CASSRPVGKGGELFF.

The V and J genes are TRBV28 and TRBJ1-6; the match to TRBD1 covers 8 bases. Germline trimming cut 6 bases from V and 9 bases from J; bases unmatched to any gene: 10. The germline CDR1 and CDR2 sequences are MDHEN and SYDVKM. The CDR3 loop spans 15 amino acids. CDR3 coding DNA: TGTGCCAGCAGCCCACCTCAGGGGGCACGTTCACCCCTCCACTTT. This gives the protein CASSPPQGARSPLHF.

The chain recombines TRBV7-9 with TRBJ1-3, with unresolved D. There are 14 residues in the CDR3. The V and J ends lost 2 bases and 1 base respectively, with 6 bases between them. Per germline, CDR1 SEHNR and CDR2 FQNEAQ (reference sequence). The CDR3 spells CASSLSISGNTIYF. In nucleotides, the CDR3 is TGTGCCAGCAGCTTAAGTATTTCTGGAAACACCATATATTTT.

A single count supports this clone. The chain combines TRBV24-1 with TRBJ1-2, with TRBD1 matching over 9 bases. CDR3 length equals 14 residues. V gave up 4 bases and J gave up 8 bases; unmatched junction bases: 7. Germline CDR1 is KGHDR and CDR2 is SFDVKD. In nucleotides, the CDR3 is TGTGCCACCAGTGACACCCGACAGGGGGTGGGCTACACCTTC. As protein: CATSDTRQGVGYTF.

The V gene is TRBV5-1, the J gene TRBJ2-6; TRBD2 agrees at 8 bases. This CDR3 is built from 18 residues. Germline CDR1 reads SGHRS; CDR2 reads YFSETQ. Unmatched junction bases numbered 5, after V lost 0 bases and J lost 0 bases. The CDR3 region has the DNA TGCGCCAGCAGCTTGGTGCTAGCGGGTTCCTCTGGGGCCAACGTCCTGACTTTC. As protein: CASSLVLAGSSGANVLTF.

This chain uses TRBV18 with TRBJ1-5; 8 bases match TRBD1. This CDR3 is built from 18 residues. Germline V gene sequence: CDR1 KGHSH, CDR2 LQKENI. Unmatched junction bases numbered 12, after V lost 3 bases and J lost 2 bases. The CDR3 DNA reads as TGTGCCAGCTCACCCGGGACAGGAGGTGGGAGAGGCAATCAGCCCCAGCATTTT. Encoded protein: CASSPGTGGGRGNQPQHF.

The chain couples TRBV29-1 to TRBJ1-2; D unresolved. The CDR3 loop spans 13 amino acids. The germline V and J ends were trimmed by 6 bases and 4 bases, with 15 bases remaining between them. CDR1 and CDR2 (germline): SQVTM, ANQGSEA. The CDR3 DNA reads TGCAGCGTCGGCCGGGGAGGAGGCTATGGCTACACCTTC. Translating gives CSVGRGGGYGYTF.

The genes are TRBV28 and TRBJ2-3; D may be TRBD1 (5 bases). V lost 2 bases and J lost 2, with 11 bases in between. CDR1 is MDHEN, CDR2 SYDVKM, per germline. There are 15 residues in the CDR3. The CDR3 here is CASSLRGTYTDTQYF. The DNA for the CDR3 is TGTGCCAGCAGTTTAAGGGGCACATACACAGATACGCAGTATTTT.

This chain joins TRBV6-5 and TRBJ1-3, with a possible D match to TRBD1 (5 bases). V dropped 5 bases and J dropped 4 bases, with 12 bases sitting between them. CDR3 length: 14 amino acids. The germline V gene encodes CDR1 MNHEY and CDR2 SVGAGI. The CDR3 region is CASSKGPLGNTIYF. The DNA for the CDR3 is TGTGCCAGCAGTAAGGGACCGCTCGGAAACACCATATATTTT.

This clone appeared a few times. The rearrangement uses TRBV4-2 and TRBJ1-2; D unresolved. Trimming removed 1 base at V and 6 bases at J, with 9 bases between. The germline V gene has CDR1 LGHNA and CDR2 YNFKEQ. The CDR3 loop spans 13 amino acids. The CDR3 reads CASSQVTVDGYTF. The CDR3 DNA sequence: TGTGCCAGCAGCCAAGTGACTGTCGATGGCTACACCTTC.

The CDR3 is CASSFGPGQGKNIQYF. The DNA for the CDR3 is TGTGCCAGCAGCTTTGGTCCGGGACAGGGAAAAAACATTCAGTACTTC. The chain carries TRBV5-6 and TRBJ2-4, with 9 bases aligning to TRBD1. Germline V gene sequence: CDR1 SGHDT, CDR2 YYEEEE. The CDR3 runs 16 residues. The trim removed 2 bases at V and 4 bases at J, leaving 7 bases unmatched.

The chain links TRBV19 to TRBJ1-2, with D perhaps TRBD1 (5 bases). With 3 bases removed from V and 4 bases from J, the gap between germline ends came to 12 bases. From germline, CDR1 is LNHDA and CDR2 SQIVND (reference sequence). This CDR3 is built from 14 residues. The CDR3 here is CASSIRSDSYGYTF. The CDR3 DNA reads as TGTGCCAGTAGTATCCGCTCCGACAGCTATGGCTACACCTTC.

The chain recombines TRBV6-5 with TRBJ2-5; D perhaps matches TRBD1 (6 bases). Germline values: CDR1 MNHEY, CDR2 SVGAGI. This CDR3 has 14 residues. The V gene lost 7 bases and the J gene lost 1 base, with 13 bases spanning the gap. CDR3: CASMKRGFQETQYF. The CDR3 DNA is TGTGCCAGCATGAAGAGGGGGTTCCAAGAGACCCAGTACTTC.